The 20 T cell receptor beta chains below come from one sample, sequenced in a study of control samples from healthy donors and cancer patients. Profiling relied on immunoSEQ multiplex PCR, and the TCRdb table lists in-frame clones only, not all of them. Among 95,000 to 150,000 clones listed, around 87% were seen once. The specimen was blood. The origin of the receptors is a man aged 35 to 55 in good health.

The V gene is TRBV2, the J gene TRBJ2-7, with 8 bases fitting TRBD2. Germline V gene lookup returns CDR1 SNHLY and CDR2 FYNNEI. The J segment lost 8 bases and the V segment lost 3 bases, leaving 9 bases of the junction unmatched. This CDR3 region has 14 residues. CDR3 nucleotide sequence: TGTGCCAGCAGTGAGGCTCGGGCGGGGGGTAAGCAGTACTTC. This translates into CASSEARAGGKQYF.

CDR3 sequence: CASSLAGGPYNEQFF. The DNA for the CDR3 is TGTGCCAGCAGTTTAGCGGGGGGCCCCTACAATGAGCAGTTCTTC. V gene TRBV6-6 combines with J gene TRBJ2-1, with 10 bases lining up with TRBD2. Germline loops: CDR1 MNHNY, CDR2 SVGAGI (reference sequence). With 4 bases clipped from V and 2 bases from J, the junction kept 2 bases outside the gene matches. CDR3 size: 15 residues.

The genes are TRBV21-1 and TRBJ2-1; the table calls TRBD2, which could not be checked here. TRBV21-1 is a listed pseudogene. CDR3 size: 19 residues. The CDR3 coding sequence is TGTGCCAGCACTAGGTGTGGGACTAGCGACTTTTACTCCTACAATGAGCAGTTCTTC. Residues: CASTRCGTSDFYSYNEQFF.

Comment on this clone: A junction boundary mismatches the germline segment, possibly from a read error. V gene TRBV20-1 combines with J gene TRBJ2-1; D gene ambiguous. The CDR3 length is 11 residues. The germline V gene has CDR1 DFQATT and CDR2 SNEGSKA (reference sequence). For the CDR3, the DNA is TGCAGTGCTTATGACTCTAGAAACAACCTCTTC. This translates into CSAYDSRNNLF.

CDR3 sequence reads: CASTLNAGRGGYTF. Written as DNA, the CDR3 is TGTGCCAGCACCCTTAACGCAGGGAGGGGTGGCTACACCTTC. This chain connects TRBV7-9 to TRBJ1-2; the D gene is possibly TRBD1 (5 bases). CDR3 length equals 14 residues. CDR1 and CDR2 (germline): SEHNR, FQNEAQ (reference sequence). V was shortened by 7 bases and J by 7 bases, with 19 bases between the two germline ends.

This sequence joins TRBV21-1 and TRBJ2-7; TRBD2 is the table's D call and was not checked against the DNA. TRBV21-1 is reported as a pseudogene. This CDR3 comprises 16 residues. Here the CDR3 DNA reads TGTGCCAGCAGACCGGGACTAGTGGGGGCGGAGGGGGAGCAGTACTTC. This encodes CASRPGLVGAEGEQYF.

The V gene is TRBV6-1, the J gene TRBJ1-5, with 11 nucleotides matching TRBD1. The CDR3 loop spans 20 amino acids. The germline V gene encodes CDR1 MNHNS and CDR2 SASEGT. Unmatched junction bases numbered 15, after V lost 4 bases and J lost 1 base. DNA of the CDR3: TGTGCCAGCAGTGGAAAAGGACAGGGGGCGCAGATAATAAGCAATCAGCCCCAGCATTTT. Its protein is CASSGKGQGAQIISNQPQHF.

This clone is classed as large (0.1 to 1%). The chain couples TRBV5-6 to TRBJ1-1; D is ambiguous. The CDR3 runs 13 residues. Trimming removed 0 bases at V and 7 bases at J, with 10 bases between. The germline gives CDR1 SGHDT, CDR2 YYEEEE. The CDR3: CASSLAGAVEAFF. In DNA form, the CDR3 reads TGTGCCAGCAGCTTGGCCGGAGCTGTTGAAGCTTTCTTT.

The chain recombines TRBV10-3 with TRBJ2-3, with 7 bases that match TRBD2. CDR1 and CDR2 from the germline V gene are ENHRY and SYGVKD. The CDR3 covers 15 residues. Unmatched junction bases numbered 9, after V lost 4 bases and J lost 5 bases. The chain's CDR3 is CAISGGGAALDTQYF. CDR3 sequence (DNA): TGTGCCATCAGTGGGGGAGGGGCTGCCCTAGATACGCAGTATTTT.

J is TRBJ2-1 and V is TRBV4-3; the D gene is possibly TRBD1 (6 bases). From germline, CDR1 is LGHNA and CDR2 YSLEER. The CDR3 length is 12 residues. V was pared by 6 bases and J by 7 bases, with 10 bases between. The CDR3 sequence is CASSLGGNEQFF. In nucleotides, the CDR3 is TGCGCCAGCAGTCTAGGGGGTAATGAGCAGTTCTTC.

The chain combines TRBV29-1 with TRBJ1-5; TRBD1 agrees at 9 bases. Per germline, CDR1 SQVTM and CDR2 ANQGSEA. The CDR3 sequence is 11 residues long. V shed 7 bases and J 15 bases; nucleotides not matched to a gene: 10. The DNA for the CDR3 is TGCAGCGCTGCCGGTGGGGACAGGGTGCATTTT. This translates into CSAAGGDRVHF.

V gene TRBV5-1 combines with J gene TRBJ2-5; a possible D gene is TRBD1 (6 bases). CDR1 and CDR2 (germline): SGHRS, YFSETQ. CDR3 length equals 14 residues. Trimming pared 4 bases from V and 2 bases from J, leaving 12 bases between. The CDR3, as DNA: TGCGCCAGCAGCGAGGGGGACGGTCAAGAGACCCAGTACTTC. Its translation is CASSEGDGQETQYF.

The chain links TRBV29-1 to TRBJ2-1; possible D gene TRBD1, 6 bases. Trimming shortened V by 8 bases and J by 3 bases, and 17 bases separated the two germline ends. Per germline, CDR1 SQVTM and CDR2 ANQGSEA. The CDR3 has 14 amino acids. The CDR3 region has the DNA TGCAGCACCCACCAGGGGCAAGTCTACAATGAGCAGTTCTTC. Its protein is CSTHQGQVYNEQFF.

The chain recombines TRBV7-7 with TRBJ2-5, with no clear D. The CDR3 covers 13 residues. Trimming took 0 bases from V and 9 from J, leaving 11 bases between them. Per the germline V gene, CDR1 is SSHAT and CDR2 is FNYEAQ (reference sequence). CDR3 nucleotide sequence: TGTGCCAGCAGCTTAGCGGACGGTCGGGCCCAGTACTTC. It encodes CASSLADGRAQYF.

J is TRBJ1-1 and V is TRBV30, with a possible D match to TRBD1 (6 bases). The germline gives CDR1 GTSNPN, CDR2 SVGIG (reference sequence). The CDR3 runs to 14 residues. V lost 4 bases to trimming and J lost 2 bases, with 14 bases between them. CDR3: CAWNWRGSNTEAFF. The CDR3 DNA follows: TGTGCCTGGAACTGGAGGGGGTCTAACACTGAAGCTTTCTTT. The full variable domain, completed using reference TRBV30 and TRBJ1-1, is SQTIHQWPATLVQPVGSPLSLECTVEGTSNPNLYWYRQAAGRGLQLLFYSVGIGQISSEVPQNLSASRPQDRQFILSSKKLLLSDSGFYLCAWNWRGSNTEAFFGQGTRLTVV.

The rearrangement joins TRBV2 to TRBJ1-4; 9 positions match TRBD1. The germline V gene has CDR1 SNHLY and CDR2 FYNNEI. The CDR3 is 13 amino acids. The V segment lost 8 bases and the J segment 6 bases; nucleotides outside the gene matches: 4. CDR3 sequence (DNA): TGTGCCAGCGGGGGACAGGGTTATGAAAAACTGTTTTTT. This encodes CASGGQGYEKLFF.

J is TRBJ1-6 and V is TRBV30; D is perhaps TRBD1 (6 bases). Germline V gene sequence: CDR1 GTSNPN, CDR2 SVGIG (reference sequence). The CDR3 covers 14 residues. Between the trimmed V and J ends, which lost 2 bases and 6 bases, there was a span of 11 bases. CDR3 protein: CAWSKGVLNSPLHF. CDR3 nucleotide sequence: TGTGCCTGGAGTAAGGGGGTGCTTAATTCACCCCTCCACTTT.

About this clone: At one of its ends the junction is not consistent with the germline gene, which may arise from a read error. This chain joins TRBV7-9 and TRBJ1-1; no definite D call. The CDR3 covers 14 residues. In germline, CDR1 is SEHNR, CDR2 FQNEAQ (reference sequence). The CDR3 sequence is CASSSVRPNSEAFF. CDR3 sequence (DNA): TGTGCCAGCAGCTCCGTGCGGCCAAACAGTGAAGCTTTCTTT.

This chain uses TRBV27 with TRBJ1-2; a weak D match, TRBD1 (5 bases). The CDR3 is 14 amino acids. V was clipped by 2 bases and J by 1 base, with 8 bases between them. Looked up from germline, CDR1 is MNHEY and CDR2 is SMNVEV (reference sequence). As DNA, the CDR3 is TGTGCCAGCAGTTTAGACAGATTTAACTATGGCTACACCTTC. This encodes CASSLDRFNYGYTF.

The rearrangement links TRBV11-2 to TRBJ2-1, with 8 bases that match TRBD2. The CDR3 has 15 residues. The V gene end was trimmed by 2 bases and the J gene end by 7 bases; junction bases not matched to a gene: 7. Germline V lookup: CDR1 SGHAT, CDR2 FQNNGV. The DNA of the CDR3 is TGTGCCAGCAGCTTATTGCCCACTAGCGGTAATGAGCAGTTCTTC. As protein: CASSLLPTSGNEQFF.